This T cell receptor beta chain was captured in a study of blood T cells in healthy people across ages (dated by TCRdb to 2013 to 2016). Looking at the study overall: Template switching captured roughly one uniquely barcoded TCR beta cDNA molecule per two T cells in model experiments. The donors were split into four age groups: young (average 16 years), middle-aged (39), aged (roughly 65) and long-lived (about 74). Using deep sequencing normalized with unique cDNA molecular identifiers, the study measured how TCR beta repertoire diversity changes with age. To avoid experimental bias, donors of different ages were randomly spread across the sequencing lanes. For two donors (one aged 18 to 30 and one aged 80 or older), the study analyzed two additional independent replicas of 1 million unique cDNA reads from the same blood draw. Findings and caveats that apply to the study as a whole: Observed TCR beta diversity per million T cells fell roughly linearly with age, and a significant reduction was already apparent by age roughly 40. Because the CMV infection status of the donors was unknown, age-related changes in expanded clonotypes may potentially have been confounded. Since profiling was done on bulk unsorted PBMCs, naive and antigen-experienced compartments could not be conclusively compared. Estimates of total diversity from one million sequenced T cells were regarded as lower bounds and underestimates. Compared with the aged group, the long-lived group had more naive CD4+ T cells, fewer expanded clones and increased TCR diversity, suggesting age selection. The percentage of naive T cells measured by flow cytometry correlated strongly with observed TCR beta diversity.

Donors were approximately 42 systemically healthy Caucasian individuals from Russia aged roughly 6 to 95 years. Around 9.8 milliliters of peripheral blood were collected from each donor into EDTA-treated Vacutainer tubes. Ficoll-Paque density-gradient centrifugation was used to isolate PBMCs, with at least 6 million per sample. Trizol reagent was used to extract total RNA from the PBMCs, yielding at least 5 micrograms per sample. The percentages of naive CD45RAhigh/CD27high T cells were determined by flow cytometry on a PBMC aliquot from every donor. On this clonotype: Its binding antigen is unknown. With a much larger clone just one base away, this may be a read error.

Inclusive of the bounding cysteine and phenylalanine, the CDR3 is 15 residues long. The read is trimmed to its CDR3 DNA, 45 bases read in frame from base 1. From a lookup of the germline V gene, CDR1 and CDR2 are MNHEY and SVGEGT. The V and J ends are trimmed by 2 bases and 4 bases, leaving 14 bases between them. Library generation was performed with 5' RACE. The sequencing machine was an Illumina HiSeq 2500. A second PCR of about 6 to 11 cycles was run with a J-beta primer mix and a sample-barcoded 5' primer. Each TCR beta cDNA molecule received a unique molecular identifier from a template-switch 5' adaptor carrying 12 random nucleotides. At least 3 million CDR3-containing paired-end reads were obtained from each sample. First-strand cDNA was synthesized from all RNA with the Mint cDNA synthesis kit, primed by a TRBC-specific oligonucleotide. Following uracil-DNA glycosylase treatment, a first 18-cycle PCR with universal primers M1SS and BC2_uni_R was performed on all cDNA. As for the original processing: Each sample was normalized by randomly selecting 1 million high-quality reads, each carrying a distinct molecular identifier. Instead of being binned into consensus sequences, reads that shared molecular identifiers were thrown out. MiTCR, run with a Q25 quality threshold and the strictest error-elimination algorithm, handled CDR3 identification, clonotype clustering and error correction. Lower-bound total TCR beta diversity was estimated with a nonparametric unseen species model using Euler transformation. TCRdb passed the public sequencing reads through fastp at Q25 and MiXCR, retaining productive beta sequences. Records with the same CDR3 protein are collapsed into one entry carrying the most frequent genes and DNA. The V and J calls reflect TCRdb's pipeline rather than the authors' work. The sample contains hundreds of thousands of distinct CDR3 sequences, 29% of them found a single time. In total, the top ten clones hold around 16% of the sample.

This sequence uses TRBV6-2 or TRBV6-3 and TRBJ1-2, with a tentative D gene TRBD1 over 6 matching bases. The receptor was isolated from a woman at least 80 years old in good health. The sequencing sample was made of blood. Read as DNA, the sequence is TGTGCCAGCAGTTACCAAATCCCGACAGGCTATGGCTACACCTTC. It translates as CASSYQIPTGYGYTF.